Detailed here is one TCR beta chain. Its antigen remains unknown. Samples of blood were obtained at baseline, on cycle 4 day 1, and on cycle 7 day 1. These data originate in a study of OX40 agonist ivuxolimab in advanced cancers. Study-level background: A diagnosis of hepatocellular carcinoma, melanoma, renal cell or head and neck cancer was present in dose-escalation patients.

The V and J ends lost 6 bases and 8 bases respectively, with 16 bases between them. Germline V CDR1 and CDR2: SGHVS, FNYEAQ. The CDR3 runs 13 residues. Overall study results and limits: At doses 0.1 to 3.0 mg/kg, CD4+ and CD8+ clones expanded.

Sequenced by immunoSEQ multiplex PCR; TCRdb stores in-frame clones only, minus some. Here the sample spans some 50,000 clones, roughly 90% being singletons. The chain employs TRBV7-6 and TRBJ1-2, with a weak D call TRBD1 (5 bases). Specimen: CD4+ or CD8+ T cells sorted from blood, collected in a trial of the OX40 agonist ivuxolimab. The TCR originated in an adult with an advanced solid tumor such as melanoma, head and neck, liver or kidney cancer. CDR3 residues: CASSFSQGWGYTF. The CDR3 DNA reads TGTGCCAGCAGTTTTAGTCAGGGTTGGGGCTACACCTTC.